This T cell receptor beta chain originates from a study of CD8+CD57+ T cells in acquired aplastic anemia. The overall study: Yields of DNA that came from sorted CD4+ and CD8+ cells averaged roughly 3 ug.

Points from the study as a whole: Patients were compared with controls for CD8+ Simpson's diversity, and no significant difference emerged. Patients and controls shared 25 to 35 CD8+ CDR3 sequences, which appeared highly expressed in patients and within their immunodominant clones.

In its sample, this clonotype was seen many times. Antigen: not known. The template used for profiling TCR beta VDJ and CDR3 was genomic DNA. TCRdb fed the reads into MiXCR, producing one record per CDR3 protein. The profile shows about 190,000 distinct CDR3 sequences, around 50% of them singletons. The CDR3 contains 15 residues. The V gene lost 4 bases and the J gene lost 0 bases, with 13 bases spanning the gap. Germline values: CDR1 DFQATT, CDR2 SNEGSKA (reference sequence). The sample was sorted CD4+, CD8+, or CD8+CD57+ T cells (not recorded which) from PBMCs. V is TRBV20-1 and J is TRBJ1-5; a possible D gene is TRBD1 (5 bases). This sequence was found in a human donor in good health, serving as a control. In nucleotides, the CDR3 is TGCAGTGCTACCAAGACAGAAGATAGCAATCAGCCCCAGCATTTT. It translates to CSATKTEDSNQPQHF.